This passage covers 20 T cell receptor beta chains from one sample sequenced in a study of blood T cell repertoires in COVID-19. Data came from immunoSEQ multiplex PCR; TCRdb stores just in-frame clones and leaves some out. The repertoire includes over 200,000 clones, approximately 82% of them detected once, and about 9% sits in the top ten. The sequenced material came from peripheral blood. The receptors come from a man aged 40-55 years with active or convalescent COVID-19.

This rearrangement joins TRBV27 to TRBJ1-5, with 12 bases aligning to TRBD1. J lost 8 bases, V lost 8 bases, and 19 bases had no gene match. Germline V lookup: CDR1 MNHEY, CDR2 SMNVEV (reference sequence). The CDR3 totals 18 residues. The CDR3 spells CASSGQGAGRGTPKPQHF. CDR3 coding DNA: TGTGCCAGCTCGGGACAGGGGGCTGGGCGGGGGACTCCCAAGCCCCAGCATTTT.

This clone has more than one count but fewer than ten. In DNA form, the CDR3 reads TGTGCCAGTACCAGAACCGGGACTAGCGGATACAATGAGCAGTTCTTC. Its protein is CASTRTGTSGYNEQFF. The chain couples TRBV19 to TRBJ2-1; 11 bases are a match to TRBD2. Germline V CDR1 and CDR2: LNHDA, SQIVND (reference sequence). CDR3 size: 16 residues. V lost 7 bases, J lost 4 bases, and 9 bases stayed unmatched.

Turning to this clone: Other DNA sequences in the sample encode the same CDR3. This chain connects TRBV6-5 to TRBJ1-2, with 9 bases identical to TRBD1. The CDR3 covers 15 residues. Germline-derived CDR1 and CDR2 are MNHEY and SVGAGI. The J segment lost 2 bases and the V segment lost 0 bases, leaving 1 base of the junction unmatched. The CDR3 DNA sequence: TGTGCCAGCAGTTACTCCGGGACAGGGAACTATGGCTACACCTTC. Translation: CASSYSGTGNYGYTF.

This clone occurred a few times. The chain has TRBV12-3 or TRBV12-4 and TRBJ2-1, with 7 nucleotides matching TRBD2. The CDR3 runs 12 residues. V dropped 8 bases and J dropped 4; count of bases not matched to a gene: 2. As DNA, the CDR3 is TGTGCCAGCGGGGGGGGGTACAATGAGCAGTTCTTC. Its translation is CASGGGYNEQFF.

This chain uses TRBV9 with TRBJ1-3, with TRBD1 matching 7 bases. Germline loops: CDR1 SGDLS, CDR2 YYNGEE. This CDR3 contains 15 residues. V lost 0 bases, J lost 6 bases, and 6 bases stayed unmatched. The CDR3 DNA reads TGTGCCAGCAGCGTAGGCTCAGGGGGTGAAAACACCATATATTTT. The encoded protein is CASSVGSGGENTIYF. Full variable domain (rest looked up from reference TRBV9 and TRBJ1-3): DSGVTQTPKHLITATGQRVTLRCSPRSGDLSVYWYQQSLDQGLQFLIQYYNGEERAKGNILERFSAQQFPDLHSELNLSSLELGDSALYFCASSVGSGGENTIYFGEGSWLTVV.

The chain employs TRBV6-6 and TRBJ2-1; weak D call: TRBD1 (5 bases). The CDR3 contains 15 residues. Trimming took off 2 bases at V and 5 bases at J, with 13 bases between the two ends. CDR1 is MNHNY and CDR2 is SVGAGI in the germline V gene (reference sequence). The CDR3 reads CASSYRDGAHNEQFF. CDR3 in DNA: TGTGCCAGCAGTTACAGGGATGGGGCGCACAATGAGCAGTTCTTC.

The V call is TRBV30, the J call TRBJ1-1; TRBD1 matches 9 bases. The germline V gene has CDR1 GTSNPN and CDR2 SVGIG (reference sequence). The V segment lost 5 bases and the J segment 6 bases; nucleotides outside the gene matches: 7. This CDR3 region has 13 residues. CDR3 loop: CAWRGQGTAEAFF. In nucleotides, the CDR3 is TGTGCCTGGCGAGGACAGGGGACCGCTGAAGCTTTCTTT.

CDR3 amino acids: CASSRQGISPLHF. CDR3 DNA sequence: TGTGCCAGCAGCAGACAGGGGATTTCACCCCTCCACTTT. This chain connects TRBV5-6 to TRBJ1-6; 8 bases are shared with TRBD1. Germline lookup yields CDR1 SGHDT and CDR2 YYEEEE. V was clipped by 4 bases and J by 9 bases; unmatched bases: 3. This CDR3 has 13 residues.

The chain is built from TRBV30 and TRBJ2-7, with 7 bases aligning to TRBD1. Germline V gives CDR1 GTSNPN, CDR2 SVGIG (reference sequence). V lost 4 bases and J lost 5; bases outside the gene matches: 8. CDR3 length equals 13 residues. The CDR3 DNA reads TGTGCCTGGACCGGGATGACAGGGAACGAGCAGTACTTC. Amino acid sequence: CAWTGMTGNEQYF.

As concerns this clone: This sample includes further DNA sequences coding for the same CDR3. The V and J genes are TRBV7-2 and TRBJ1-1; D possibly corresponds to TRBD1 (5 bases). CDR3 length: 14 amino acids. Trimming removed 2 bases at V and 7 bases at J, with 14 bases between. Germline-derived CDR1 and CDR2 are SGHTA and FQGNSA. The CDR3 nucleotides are TGTGCCAGCAGCTTAACCGGGGGGAGGAGTGAAGCTTTCTTT. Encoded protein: CASSLTGGRSEAFF.

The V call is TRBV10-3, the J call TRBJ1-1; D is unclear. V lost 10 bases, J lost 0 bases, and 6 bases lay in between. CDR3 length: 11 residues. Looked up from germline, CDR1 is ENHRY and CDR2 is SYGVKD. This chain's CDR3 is CATSVNTEAFF. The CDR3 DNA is TGTGCCACCTCGGTGAACACTGAAGCTTTCTTT.

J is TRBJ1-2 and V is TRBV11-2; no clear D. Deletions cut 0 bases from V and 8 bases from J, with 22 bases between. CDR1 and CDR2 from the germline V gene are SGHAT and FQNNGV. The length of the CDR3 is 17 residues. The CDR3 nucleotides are TGTGCCAGCAGCTTAGACCCCCTTTCGGGGTACTATGGGGGCTACACCTTC. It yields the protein CASSLDPLSGYYGGYTF.

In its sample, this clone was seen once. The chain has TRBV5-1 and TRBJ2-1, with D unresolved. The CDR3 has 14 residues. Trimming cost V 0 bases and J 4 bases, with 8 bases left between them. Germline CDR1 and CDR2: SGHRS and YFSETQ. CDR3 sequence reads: CASSLVWAYNEQFF. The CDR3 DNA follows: TGCGCCAGCAGCTTGGTTTGGGCTTACAATGAGCAGTTCTTC.

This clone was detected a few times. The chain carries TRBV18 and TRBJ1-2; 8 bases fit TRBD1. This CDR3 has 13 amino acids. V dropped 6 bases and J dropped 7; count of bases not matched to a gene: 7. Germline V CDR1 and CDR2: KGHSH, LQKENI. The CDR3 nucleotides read TGTGCCAGCTCGTCGACAGGGGATGCTGGCTACACCTTC. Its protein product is CASSSTGDAGYTF.

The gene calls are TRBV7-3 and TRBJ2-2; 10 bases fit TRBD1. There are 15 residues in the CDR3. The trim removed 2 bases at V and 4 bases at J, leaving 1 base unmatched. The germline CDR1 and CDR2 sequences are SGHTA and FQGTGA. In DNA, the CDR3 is TGTGCCAGCAGCTTAGGGACAGGGGCCACCGGGGAGCTGTTTTTT. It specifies CASSLGTGATGELFF.

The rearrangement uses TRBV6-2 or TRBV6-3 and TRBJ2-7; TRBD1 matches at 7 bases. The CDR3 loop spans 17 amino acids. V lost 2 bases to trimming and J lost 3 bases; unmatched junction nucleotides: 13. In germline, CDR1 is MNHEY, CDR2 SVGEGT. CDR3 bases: TGTGCCAGCAGTTACGAATTACAGGGGACGGCTCGCTACGAGCAGTACTTC. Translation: CASSYELQGTARYEQYF.

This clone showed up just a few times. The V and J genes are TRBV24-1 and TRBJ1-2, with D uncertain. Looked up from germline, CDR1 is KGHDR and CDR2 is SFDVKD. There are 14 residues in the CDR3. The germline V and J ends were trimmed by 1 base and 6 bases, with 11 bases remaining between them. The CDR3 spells CATSDLGKGDGYTF. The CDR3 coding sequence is TGTGCCACCAGTGATTTAGGGAAGGGAGATGGCTACACCTTC.

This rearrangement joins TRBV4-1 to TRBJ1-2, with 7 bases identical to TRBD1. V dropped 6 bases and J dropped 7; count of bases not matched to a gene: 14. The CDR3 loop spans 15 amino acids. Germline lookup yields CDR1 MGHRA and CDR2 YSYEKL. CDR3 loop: CASRGTARFSVGYTF. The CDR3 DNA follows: TGCGCCAGCAGAGGGACAGCCCGATTCAGTGTTGGCTACACCTTC.

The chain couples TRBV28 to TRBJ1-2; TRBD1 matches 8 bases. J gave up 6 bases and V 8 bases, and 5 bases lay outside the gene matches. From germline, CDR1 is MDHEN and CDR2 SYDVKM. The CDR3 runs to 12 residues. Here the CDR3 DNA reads TGTGCCAGCGAATCGACAGGGGATGGCTACACCTTC. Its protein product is CASESTGDGYTF.

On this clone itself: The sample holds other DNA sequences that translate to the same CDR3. In DNA, the CDR3 is TGTGCCAGCAGCGTAGATAGCAACTATGGCTACACCTTC. Its protein product is CASSVDSNYGYTF. The chain uses TRBV9 and TRBJ1-2; D gene ambiguous. CDR3 size: 13 residues. Germline-derived CDR1 and CDR2 are SGDLS and YYNGEE. V lost 0 bases, J lost 2 bases, and 5 bases lay in between.